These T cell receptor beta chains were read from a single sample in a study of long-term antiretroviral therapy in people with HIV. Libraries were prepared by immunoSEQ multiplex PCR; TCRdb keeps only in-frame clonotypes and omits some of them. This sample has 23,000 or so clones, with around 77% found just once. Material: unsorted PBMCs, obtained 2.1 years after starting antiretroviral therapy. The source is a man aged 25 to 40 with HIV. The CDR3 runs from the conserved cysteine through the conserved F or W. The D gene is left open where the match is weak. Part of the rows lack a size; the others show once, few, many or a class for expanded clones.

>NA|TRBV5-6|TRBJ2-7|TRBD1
TGTGCCAGCAGCTTCACAGGGGGCGGCTACGAGCAGTACTTC
CASSFTGGGYEQYF
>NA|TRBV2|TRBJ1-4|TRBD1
TGTGCCAGCAGTGAAGGCGGGGGACAGGGGATGAGACCCCTGTTTTTT
CASSEGGGQGMRPLFF
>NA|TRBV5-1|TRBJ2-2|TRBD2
TGCGCCAGCAGACCCCTAGCGGGAGGGCCAACCGGGGAGCTGTTTTTT
CASRPLAGGPTGELFF
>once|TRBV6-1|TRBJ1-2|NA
TGTGCCAGCAAGGGCAATATTTACTATGGCTACACCTTC
CASKGNIYYGYTF
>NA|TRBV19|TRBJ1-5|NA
TGTGCCAGTAGTATACCCAAACAGAGTTTTAATCAGCCCCAGCATTTT
CASSIPKQSFNQPQHF
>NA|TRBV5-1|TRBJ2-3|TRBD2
TGCGCCAGCAGCTCTCGACTAGCGGGGGGGCCGGCCAAAGCCCCAGATACGCAGTATTTT
CASSSRLAGGPAKAPDTQYF
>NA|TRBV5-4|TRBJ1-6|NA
TGTGCCAGCAGCCAGAGAGCCAGCTCCTATAATTCACCCCTCCACTTT
CASSQRASSYNSPLHF
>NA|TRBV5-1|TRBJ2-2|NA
TGCGCCAGCAGCCCGGACATTTTAGGGGACACCGGGGAGCTGTTTTTT
CASSPDILGDTGELFF
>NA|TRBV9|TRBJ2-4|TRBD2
TGTGCCAGCAGCGTCAGCGGGGGGGACCCCGGAGCCAAAAACATTCAGTACTTC
CASSVSGGDPGAKNIQYF
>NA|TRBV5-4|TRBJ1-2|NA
TGTGCCAGCAGCTTGACGACAGTTAACTATGGCTACACCTTC
CASSLTTVNYGYTF
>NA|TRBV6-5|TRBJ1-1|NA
TGTGCCAGCAGTTACTCCGCTCAGGGACCGAACACTGAAGCTTTCTTT
CASSYSAQGPNTEAFF
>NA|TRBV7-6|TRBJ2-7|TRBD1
TGTGCCAGCAGCACAACACAGGGGGACTACGAGCAGTACTTC
CASSTTQGDYEQYF
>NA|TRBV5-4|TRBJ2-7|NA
TGTGCCAGCAGCCGCTTGACGACCTACGAGCAGTACTTC
CASSRLTTYEQYF
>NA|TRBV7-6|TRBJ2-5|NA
TGTGCCAGCAGCTTAGATCAGGAGGAGACCCAGTACTTC
CASSLDQEETQYF
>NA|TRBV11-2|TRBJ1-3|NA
TGTGCCAGCAGCTCCGTGGGACATAGGACCGGAAACACCATATATTTT
CASSSVGHRTGNTIYF
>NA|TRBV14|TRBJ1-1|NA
TGTGCCAGCAGCCAAGATTTAAGAGACAAAGCTTTCTTT
CASSQDLRDKAFF
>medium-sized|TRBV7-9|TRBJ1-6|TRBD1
TGTGCCAGCAGCTTCACACAGGGGTCACCCCTCCACTTT
CASSFTQGSPLHF
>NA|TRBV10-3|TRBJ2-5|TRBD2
TGTGCCATCAGTGAGTCGACTAGCGGAGAGACCCAGTACTTC
CAISESTSGETQYF
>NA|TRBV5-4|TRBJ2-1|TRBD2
TGTGCCAGCACCAACCTAGCGGGAGGGCCGAATGTTGAGCAGTTCTTC
CASTNLAGGPNVEQFF
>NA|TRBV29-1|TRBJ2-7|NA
TGCAGCGTTGAAGATTCTGAGACTAGCTCCTACGAGCAGTACTTC
CSVEDSETSSYEQYF
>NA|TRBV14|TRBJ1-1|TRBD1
TGTGCCAGCAGCCCCGACGTAGGGACAGGGGGCCCGGCTTTCTTT
CASSPDVGTGGPAFF
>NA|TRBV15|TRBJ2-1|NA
TGTGCCACCAGCAGACCGGGACAACAGCAGTTCTTC
CATSRPGQQQFF
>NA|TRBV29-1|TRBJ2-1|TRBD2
TGCAGCGTTGTCGGGAGGGCCAATGAGCAGTTCTTC
CSVVGRANEQFF
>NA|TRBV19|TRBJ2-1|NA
TGTGCCAGCCGTTCACCGACCTTTGGGGAAGGGCAGCAGTTCTTC
CASRSPTFGEGQQFF
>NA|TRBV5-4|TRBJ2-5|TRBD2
TGTGCCAGCAGCTTGGTTGTCGCGGGGGGCATGGAGACCCAGTACTTC
CASSLVVAGGMETQYF
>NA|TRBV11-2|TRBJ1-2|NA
TGTGCCAGCAGATTCGGCCGGTTAGGTACCAACTATGGCTACACCTTC
CASRFGRLGTNYGYTF
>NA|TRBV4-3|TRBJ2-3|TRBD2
TGCGCCAGCAGCCAAGATCGCCTAGCGGGAGCAGATACGCAGTATTTT
CASSQDRLAGADTQYF
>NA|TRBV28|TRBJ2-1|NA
TGTGCCAGCAGTACTCCGGGCCTATCCCTCCATGAGCAGTTCTTC
CASSTPGLSLHEQFF
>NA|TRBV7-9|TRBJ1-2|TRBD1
TGTGCCAGCAGCTTAAGAGACAGGGGCCCCTATGGCTACACCTTC
CASSLRDRGPYGYTF
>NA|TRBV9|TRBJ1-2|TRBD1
TGTGCCAGCAGCGTAGATCCCGGGACAGCTTATGGCTACACCTTC
CASSVDPGTAYGYTF
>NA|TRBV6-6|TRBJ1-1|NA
TGTGCCAGCAGTTCCAAAAGGGACACTGAAGCTTTCTTT
CASSSKRDTEAFF